This T cell receptor (beta chain) was found in a study of blood T cell repertoires in COVID-19. Study context: The United States, Italy and Spain provided the acute and convalescent COVID-19 samples. The cDNA or gDNA used as material had been derived from T cells, B-cell-depleted T cells, or PBMCs.

This clone has only a few counts. Trimming cost V 7 bases and J 2 bases, with 17 bases left between them. CDR1 and CDR2 (germline): SGHRS, YFSETQ. CDR3 length equals 15 residues. Original processing methods: Amplification with reference gene primers provided the estimates of nucleated cell counts. Sequencing was performed with immunoSEQ multiplex PCR; in TCRdb, only in-frame clones are kept and a portion is missing. V, J and clone size are taken as reported in that table, and D and trimming were inferred from the DNA itself. Of about 130,000 clones detected, approximately 91% appear once; the ten largest clones hold more than 0.9%.

This TCR was sampled from a woman over 75 with acute or convalescent COVID-19. Sequencing was performed on peripheral blood. The chain links TRBV5-1 to TRBJ2-3, with no clear D. As DNA, the CDR3 is TGCGCCAGCTGCCCTGACGACTTACTCACAGATACGCAGTATTTT. Protein product: CASCPDDLLTDTQYF.